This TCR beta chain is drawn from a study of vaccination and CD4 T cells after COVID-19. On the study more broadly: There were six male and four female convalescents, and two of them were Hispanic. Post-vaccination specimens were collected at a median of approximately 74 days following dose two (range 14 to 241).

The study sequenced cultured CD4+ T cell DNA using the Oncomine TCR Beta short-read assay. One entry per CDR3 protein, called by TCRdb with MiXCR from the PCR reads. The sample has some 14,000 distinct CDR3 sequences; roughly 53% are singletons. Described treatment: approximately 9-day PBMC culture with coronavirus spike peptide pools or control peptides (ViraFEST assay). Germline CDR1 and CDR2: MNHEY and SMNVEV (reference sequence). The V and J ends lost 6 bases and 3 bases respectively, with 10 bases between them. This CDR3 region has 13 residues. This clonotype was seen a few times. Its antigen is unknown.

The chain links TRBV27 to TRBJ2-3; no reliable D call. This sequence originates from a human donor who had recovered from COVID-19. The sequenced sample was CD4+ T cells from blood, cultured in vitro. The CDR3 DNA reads TGTGCCAGCAGGACCCTTTTGACAGATACGCAGTATTTT. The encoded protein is CASRTLLTDTQYF.